The rows below give T cell receptor beta chains drawn from one sample of a study of shared clonotypes between healthy human individuals. The repertoire was sequenced with immunoSEQ multiplex PCR; TCRdb's copy has only in-frame clones and lacks some. The profile shows around 510,000 clones, 70% to 80% of them singletons. What was sequenced was PBMCs. Source of these receptors: a woman aged 40 to 50 in good health. Some clones in this sample may be carry-over from other donors' samples. CDR3s include the opening cysteine and the closing phenylalanine or tryptophan. The order of the fields is V gene, J gene, clone size, D gene, CDR3 DNA, CDR3 protein. D genes are given only for firm matches. The size of a clone is reported for some rows only, either as once, few or many, or as a class for expanded clones.

TRBV6-5	TRBJ2-7	once	.	TGTGCCAGCAGTTACGGTAGGGACGAGCAGTACTTC	CASSYGRDEQYF
TRBV18	TRBJ2-5	once	.	TGTGCCAGCTCACGGGACTTCCTCCAAGAGACCCAGTACTTC	CASSRDFLQETQYF
TRBV6-5	TRBJ1-2	.	.	TGTGCCAGCAGTTATGGCGGAACTAACTATGGCTACACCTTC	CASSYGGTNYGYTF
TRBV27	TRBJ2-3	many	.	TGTGCCAGCAGTTTAAGCGGAGCCACTAGCACAGATACGCAGTATTTT	CASSLSGATSTDTQYF
TRBV30	TRBJ1-3	.	.	TGTGCCTGGGAGACTCAGTATGGAAACACCATATATTTT	CAWETQYGNTIYF
TRBV5-1	TRBJ2-1	.	.	TGCGCCAGCAGCTTAGACTCCTACAATGAGCAGTTCTTC	CASSLDSYNEQFF
TRBV30	TRBJ2-1	.	TRBD2	TGTGCCTGGACGGCTAGCGGGGACAATGAGCAGTTCTTC	CAWTASGDNEQFF
TRBV14	TRBJ2-2	once	.	TGTGCCAGCAGCCAAGGGGGAACCGGGGAGCTGTTTTTT	CASSQGGTGELFF
TRBV18	TRBJ2-7	.	.	TGTGCCAGCTCACCGGAGGCAAACCCCTACGAGCAGTACTTC	CASSPEANPYEQYF
TRBV29-1	TRBJ2-3	once	.	TGCAGCGTTGGTACAGCTAGCACAGATACGCAGTATTTT	CSVGTASTDTQYF
TRBV10-3	TRBJ1-6	.	.	TGTGCCATCAGTGAGTCTGAGGGTCGACGCCTCCACTTT	CAISESEGRRLHF
TRBV7-3	TRBJ2-5	few	TRBD2	TGTGCCAGCAGCTCGGGACTAGGGAAAGAGACCCAGTACTTC	CASSSGLGKETQYF
TRBV5-1	TRBJ1-2	.	.	TGCGCCAGCAGCCATGGACAGAAAAACTATGGCTACACCTTC	CASSHGQKNYGYTF
TRBV7-2	TRBJ2-7	.	.	TGTGCCAGCAGCTTAGTCCGGGACTTCTCCCCCGAGCAGTACTTC	CASSLVRDFSPEQYF
TRBV30	TRBJ1-3	.	.	TGTGCCTGGACCTTCGGGGCAGGGAACACCATATATTTT	CAWTFGAGNTIYF
TRBV5-1	TRBJ2-5	.	TRBD2	TGCGCCAGCAGCTCCGGACTAGCGGGAGACACAAGAGGGGAGACCCAGTACTTC	CASSSGLAGDTRGETQYF
TRBV5-1	TRBJ1-1	few	TRBD1	TGCGCCAGCAGCATCGCCCCTCAGGGGGCGAACACTGAAGCTTTCTTT	CASSIAPQGANTEAFF
TRBV30	TRBJ1-4	.	TRBD1	TGTGCCTGGAGGTCTAGACAGGGGGCTGAAAAACTGTTTTTT	CAWRSRQGAEKLFF
TRBV28	TRBJ2-2	.	TRBD2	TGTGCCAGCACCGAGGGACTAGTAGCCGGGGAGCTGTTTTTT	CASTEGLVAGELFF
TRBV9	TRBJ2-7	.	.	TGTGCCAGCAGCGTAGGTCGGGTCGACGAGCAGTACTTC	CASSVGRVDEQYF
TRBV2	TRBJ1-1	.	.	TGTGCCAGCAGCGATGGGGGTCGGACTGAAGCTTTCTTT	CASSDGGRTEAFF
TRBV6-5	TRBJ1-5	.	.	TGTGCCAGCAGTTACTCGACAGGCGGGGGTCAGCCCCAGCATTTT	CASSYSTGGGQPQHF
TRBV7-3	TRBJ2-7	.	TRBD2	TGTGCCAGCTCTCCTAGCGGGAGGGCCCGGGAGCAGTACTTC	CASSPSGRAREQYF
TRBV30	TRBJ1-3	.	.	TGTGCCTGGAGCCGCAGGGTAGCCGCGGGAAACACCATATATTTT	CAWSRRVAAGNTIYF
TRBV6-5	TRBJ1-1	.	TRBD1	TGTGCCAGCAGTTACTACCCGGACAGGGACACTGAAGCTTTCTTT	CASSYYPDRDTEAFF
TRBV9	TRBJ2-5	many	TRBD2	TGTGCCAGCAGCTTTAGCGGGAGCGAAGAGACCCAGTACTTC	CASSFSGSEETQYF
TRBV19	TRBJ2-5	.	.	TGTGCCAGTAGTATAGCCTTACAAGAGACCCAGTACTTC	CASSIALQETQYF
TRBV11-2	TRBJ2-7	.	.	TGTGCCAGCAGCTTAGAACTTACCTACGAGCAGTACTTC	CASSLELTYEQYF
TRBV5-4	TRBJ2-2	.	.	TGTGCCAGCAGCTTGGGGGTACCTAACACCGGGGAGCTGTTTTTT	CASSLGVPNTGELFF
TRBV5-1	TRBJ2-1	few	.	TGCGCCAGCAGCTTGGGATATCCTAGCTCCTACAATGAGCAGTTCTTC	CASSLGYPSSYNEQFF
TRBV6-5	TRBJ1-4	.	.	TGTGCCAGCAGTTTGGTGGGGGAGGGTGAAAAACTGTTTTTT	CASSLVGEGEKLFF
TRBV29-1	TRBJ1-4	.	.	TGCAGCGCGATGGGCACGACTAATGAAAAACTGTTTTTT	CSAMGTTNEKLFF
TRBV18	TRBJ1-4	.	.	TGTGCCAGCTCACCGACGCAGATTGAAAAACTGTTTTTT	CASSPTQIEKLFF
TRBV7-9	TRBJ2-5	once	TRBD2	TGTGCCACCACTACCGGGACTAGCGGGATTGTTTACCAAGAGACCCAGTACTTC	CATTTGTSGIVYQETQYF
TRBV10-2	TRBJ2-1	.	TRBD2	TGCGCCAGCAGCCCGGGACTAGTGAAAAACAATGAGCAGTTCTTC	CASSPGLVKNNEQFF
TRBV18	TRBJ1-1	.	.	TGTGCCAGCTCACCATCGGGGAACACTGAAGCTTTCTTT	CASSPSGNTEAFF
TRBV6-1	TRBJ1-1	few	.	TGTGCCAGCAGTGAGGTGGACACTGAAGCTTTCTTT	CASSEVDTEAFF
TRBV2	TRBJ2-7	.	TRBD2	TGTGCCAGCAGTCGTAGGACTAGCGGGACCCCCTACGAGCAGTACTTC	CASSRRTSGTPYEQYF
TRBV5-6	TRBJ2-7	.	TRBD2	TGTGCCAGCAGCTTGTATCGTCTAGCGGGAGTCGAGCAGTACTTC	CASSLYRLAGVEQYF
TRBV2	TRBJ1-5	few	.	TGTGCCAGCAGTGGGCGGGACAAGTTTTCCAATAGCAATCAGCCCCAGCATTTT	CASSGRDKFSNSNQPQHF
TRBV19	TRBJ2-3	.	.	TGTGCCAGTAGTAGGGAGAGGGGCGCCCTGACAGATACGCAGTATTTT	CASSRERGALTDTQYF
TRBV2	TRBJ1-5	.	TRBD1	TGTGCCAGCACCCTAAGCCAGGGGGCCTGGCAGCCCCAGCATTTT	CASTLSQGAWQPQHF
TRBV27	TRBJ2-5	.	.	TGTGCCAGCAGTTCGCGGGGATGGTTTGAGACCCAGTACTTC	CASSSRGWFETQYF
TRBV27	TRBJ1-1	once	.	TGTGCCAGCAGTTTTTCCGTGAACACTGAAGCTTTCTTT	CASSFSVNTEAFF
TRBV30	TRBJ2-7	.	.	TGTGCCTGGAGCGACCCCTGGGACCAGTACTTC	CAWSDPWDQYF